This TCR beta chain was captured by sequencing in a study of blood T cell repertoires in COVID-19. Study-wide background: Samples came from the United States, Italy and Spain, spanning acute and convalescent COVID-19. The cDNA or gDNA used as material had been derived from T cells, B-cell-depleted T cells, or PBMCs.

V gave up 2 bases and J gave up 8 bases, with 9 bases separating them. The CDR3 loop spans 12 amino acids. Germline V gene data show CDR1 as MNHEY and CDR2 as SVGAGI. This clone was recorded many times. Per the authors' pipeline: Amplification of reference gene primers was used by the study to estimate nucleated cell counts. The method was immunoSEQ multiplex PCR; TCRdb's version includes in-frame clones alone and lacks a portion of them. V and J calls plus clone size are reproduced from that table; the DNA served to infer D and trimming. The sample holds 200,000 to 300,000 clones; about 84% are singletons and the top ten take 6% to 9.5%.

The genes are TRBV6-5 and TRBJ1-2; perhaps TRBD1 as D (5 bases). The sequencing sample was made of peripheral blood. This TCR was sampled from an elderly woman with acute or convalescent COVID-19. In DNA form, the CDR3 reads TGTGCCAGCAGTTACGGGGGGGAGGGCTACACCTTC. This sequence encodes CASSYGGEGYTF.